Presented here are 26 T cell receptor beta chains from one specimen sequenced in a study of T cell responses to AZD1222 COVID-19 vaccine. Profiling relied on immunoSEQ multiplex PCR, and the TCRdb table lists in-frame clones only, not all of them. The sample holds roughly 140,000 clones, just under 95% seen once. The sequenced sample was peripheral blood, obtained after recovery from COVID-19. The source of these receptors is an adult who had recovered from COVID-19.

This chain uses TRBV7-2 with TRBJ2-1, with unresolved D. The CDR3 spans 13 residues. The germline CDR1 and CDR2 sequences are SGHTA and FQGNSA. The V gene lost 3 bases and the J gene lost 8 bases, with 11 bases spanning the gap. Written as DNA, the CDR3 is TGTGCCAGCAGCTTTGTTCCCTTGGATGAGCAGTTCTTC. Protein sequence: CASSFVPLDEQFF. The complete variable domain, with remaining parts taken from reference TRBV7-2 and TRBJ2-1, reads GAGVSQSPSNKVTEKGKDVELRCDPISGHTALYWYRQSLGQGLEFLIYFQGNSAPDKSGLPSDRFSAERTGGSVSTLTIQRTQQEDSAVYLCASSFVPLDEQFFGPGTRLTVL.

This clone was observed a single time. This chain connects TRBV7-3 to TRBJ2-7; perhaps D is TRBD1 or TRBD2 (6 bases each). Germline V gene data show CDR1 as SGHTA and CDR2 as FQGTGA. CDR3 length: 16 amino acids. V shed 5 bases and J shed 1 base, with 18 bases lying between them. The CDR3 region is CASSPEGGPGSYEQYF. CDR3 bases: TGTGCCAGCAGCCCGGAGGGGGGTCCGGGTTCCTACGAGCAGTACTTC. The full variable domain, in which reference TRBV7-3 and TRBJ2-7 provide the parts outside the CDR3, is GAGVSQTPSNKVTEKGKYVELRCDPISGHTALYWYRQSLGQGPEFLIYFQGTGAADDSGLPNDRFFAVRPEGSVSTLKIQRTERGDSAVYLCASSPEGGPGSYEQYFGPGTRLTVT.

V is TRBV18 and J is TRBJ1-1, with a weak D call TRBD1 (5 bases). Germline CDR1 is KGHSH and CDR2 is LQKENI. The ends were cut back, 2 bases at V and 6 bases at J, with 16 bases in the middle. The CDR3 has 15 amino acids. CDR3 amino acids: CASSPGQGRVSEAFF. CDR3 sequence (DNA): TGTGCCAGCTCACCAGGGCAGGGCCGCGTGTCTGAAGCTTTCTTT.

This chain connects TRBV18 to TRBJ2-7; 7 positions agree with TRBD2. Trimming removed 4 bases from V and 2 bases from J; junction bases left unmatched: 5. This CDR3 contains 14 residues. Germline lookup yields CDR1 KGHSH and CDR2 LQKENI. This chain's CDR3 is CASSLDSGTYEQYF. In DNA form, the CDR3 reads TGTGCCAGCTCACTCGACAGCGGGACCTACGAGCAGTACTTC.

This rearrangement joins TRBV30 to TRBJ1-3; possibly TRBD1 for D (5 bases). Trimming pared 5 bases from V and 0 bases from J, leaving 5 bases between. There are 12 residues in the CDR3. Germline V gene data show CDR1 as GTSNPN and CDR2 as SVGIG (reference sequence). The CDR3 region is CAWQGSGNTIYF. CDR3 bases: TGTGCCTGGCAGGGCTCTGGAAACACCATATATTTT.

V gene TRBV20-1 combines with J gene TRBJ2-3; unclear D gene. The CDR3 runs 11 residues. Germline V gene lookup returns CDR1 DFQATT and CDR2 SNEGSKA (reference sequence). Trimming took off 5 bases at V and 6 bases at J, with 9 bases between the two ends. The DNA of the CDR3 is TGCAGTGCTCCCGCCGTGGATACGCAGTATTTT. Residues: CSAPAVDTQYF.

CDR3 DNA sequence: TGCGCCAGCAGTGGGGCGGGAACGCTTAAAGGCAATGAGCAGTTCTTC. The encoded protein is CASSGAGTLKGNEQFF. The V gene is TRBV10-2, the J gene TRBJ2-1; a possible D gene is TRBD2 (6 bases). The CDR3 sequence is 16 residues long. V lost 4 bases to trimming and J lost 6 bases, with 19 bases between them. Germline CDR1 and CDR2: WSHSY and SAAADI.

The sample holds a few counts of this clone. The CDR3 DNA reads TGCGCCAGCAGCGTGACAGGGGGAAGTCAAGAGACCCAGTACTTC. Its protein is CASSVTGGSQETQYF. The J gene is TRBJ2-5, the V gene TRBV5-1, with TRBD1 identical over 9 bases. Germline V lookup: CDR1 SGHRS, CDR2 YFSETQ. Germline trimming cut 4 bases from V and 2 bases from J; bases unmatched to any gene: 6. The CDR3 loop spans 15 amino acids.

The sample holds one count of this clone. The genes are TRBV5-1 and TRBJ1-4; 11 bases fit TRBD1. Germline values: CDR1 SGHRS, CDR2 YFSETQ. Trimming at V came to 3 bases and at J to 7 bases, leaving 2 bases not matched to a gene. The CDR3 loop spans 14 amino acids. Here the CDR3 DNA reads TGCGCCAGCAGCTCGGACAGGGGGCGTGAAAAACTGTTTTTT. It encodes CASSSDRGREKLFF.

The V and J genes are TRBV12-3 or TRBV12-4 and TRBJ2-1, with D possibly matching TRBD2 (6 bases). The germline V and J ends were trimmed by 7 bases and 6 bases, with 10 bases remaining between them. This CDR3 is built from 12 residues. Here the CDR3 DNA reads TGTGCCAGCACCGCGGGATCCAATGAGCAGTTCTTC. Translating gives CASTAGSNEQFF.

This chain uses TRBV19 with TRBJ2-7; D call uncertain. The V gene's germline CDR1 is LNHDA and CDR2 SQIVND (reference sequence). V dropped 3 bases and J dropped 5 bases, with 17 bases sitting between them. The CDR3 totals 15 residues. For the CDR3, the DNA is TGTGCCAGTAGTATTTCCGCGGAGTTAAGGAACGAGCAGTACTTC. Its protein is CASSISAELRNEQYF.

This chain's CDR3 is CASSSRTGEVRNQPQHF. The CDR3 DNA is TGTGCCAGCAGCTCTAGGACAGGGGAGGTTCGGAATCAGCCCCAGCATTTT. The chain combines TRBV7-4 with TRBJ1-5, with 9 bases matching TRBD1. This CDR3 is built from 17 residues. Unmatched junction bases numbered 11, after V lost 4 bases and J lost 4 bases. The germline CDR1 and CDR2 sequences are SGHVT and SQSDAQ.

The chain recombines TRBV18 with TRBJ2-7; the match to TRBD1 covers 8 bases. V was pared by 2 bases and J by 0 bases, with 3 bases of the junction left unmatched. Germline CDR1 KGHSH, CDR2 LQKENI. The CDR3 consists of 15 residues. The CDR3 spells CASSPNRGTSYEQYF. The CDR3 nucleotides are TGTGCCAGCTCACCAAACAGGGGGACCTCCTACGAGCAGTACTTC.

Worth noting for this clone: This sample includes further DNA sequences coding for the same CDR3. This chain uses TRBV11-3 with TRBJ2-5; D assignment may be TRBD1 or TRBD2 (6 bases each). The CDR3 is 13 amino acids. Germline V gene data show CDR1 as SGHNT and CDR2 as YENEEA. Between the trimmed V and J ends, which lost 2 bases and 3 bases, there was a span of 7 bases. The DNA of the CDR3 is TGTGCCAGCAGCTTAAGGGGGGAAGAGACCCAGTACTTC. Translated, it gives CASSLRGEETQYF.

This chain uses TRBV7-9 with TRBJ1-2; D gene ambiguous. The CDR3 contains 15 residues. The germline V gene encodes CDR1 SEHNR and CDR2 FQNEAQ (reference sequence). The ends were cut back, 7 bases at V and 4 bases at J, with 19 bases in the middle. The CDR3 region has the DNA TGTGCCAGCAACACCGTGGAGGCCCCGGGCTATGGCTACACCTTC. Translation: CASNTVEAPGYGYTF.

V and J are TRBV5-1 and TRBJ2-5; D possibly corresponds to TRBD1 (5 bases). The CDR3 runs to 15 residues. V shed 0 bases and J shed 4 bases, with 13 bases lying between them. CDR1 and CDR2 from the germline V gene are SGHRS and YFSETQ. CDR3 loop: CASSLEANRGETQYF. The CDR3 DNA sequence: TGCGCCAGCAGCTTGGAGGCGAATAGGGGAGAGACCCAGTACTTC.

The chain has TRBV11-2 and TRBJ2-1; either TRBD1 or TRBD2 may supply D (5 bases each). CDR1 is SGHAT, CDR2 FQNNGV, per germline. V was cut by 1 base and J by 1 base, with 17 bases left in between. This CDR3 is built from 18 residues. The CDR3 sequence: CASSLVNPGTQSYNEQFF. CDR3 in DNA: TGTGCCAGCAGCTTAGTTAATCCAGGGACCCAGTCCTACAATGAGCAGTTCTTC.

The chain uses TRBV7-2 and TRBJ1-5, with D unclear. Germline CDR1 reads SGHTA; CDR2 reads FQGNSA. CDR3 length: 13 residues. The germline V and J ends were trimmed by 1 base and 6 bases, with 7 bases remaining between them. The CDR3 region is CASSLGLRQPQHF. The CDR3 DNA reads TGTGCCAGCAGCTTAGGCCTCCGTCAGCCCCAGCATTTT.

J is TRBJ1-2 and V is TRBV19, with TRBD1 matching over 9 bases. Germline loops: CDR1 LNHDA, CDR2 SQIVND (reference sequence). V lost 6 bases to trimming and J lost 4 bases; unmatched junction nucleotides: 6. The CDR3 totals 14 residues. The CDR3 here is CASRSGQGRYGYTF. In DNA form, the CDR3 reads TGTGCCAGTAGGTCGGGACAGGGTCGCTATGGCTACACCTTC.

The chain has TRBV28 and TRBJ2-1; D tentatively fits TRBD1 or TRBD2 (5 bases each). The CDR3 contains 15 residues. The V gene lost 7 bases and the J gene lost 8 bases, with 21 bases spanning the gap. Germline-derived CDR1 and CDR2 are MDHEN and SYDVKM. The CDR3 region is CASIGASRVEDEQFF. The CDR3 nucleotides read TGTGCCAGCATAGGGGCTAGCCGAGTAGAAGATGAGCAGTTCTTC.

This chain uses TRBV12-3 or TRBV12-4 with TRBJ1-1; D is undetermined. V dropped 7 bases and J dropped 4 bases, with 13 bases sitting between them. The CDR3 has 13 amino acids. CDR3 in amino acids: CASTTVLFTEAFF. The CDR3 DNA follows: TGTGCCAGCACTACAGTCTTGTTCACTGAAGCTTTCTTT.

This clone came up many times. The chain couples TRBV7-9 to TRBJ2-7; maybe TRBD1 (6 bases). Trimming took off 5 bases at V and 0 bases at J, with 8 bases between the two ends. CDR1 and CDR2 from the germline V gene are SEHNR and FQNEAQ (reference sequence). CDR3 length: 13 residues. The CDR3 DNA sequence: TGTGCCAGCAGCATACAGGGCTCCTACGAGCAGTACTTC. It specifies CASSIQGSYEQYF.

In nucleotides, the CDR3 is TGTGCCATCAGTGAAATCTGGAGCGGGACTCGAAGGGCGTACAATGAGCAGTTCTTC. Its translation: CAISEIWSGTRRAYNEQFF. The chain links TRBV10-3 to TRBJ2-1; 7 bases agree with TRBD2. The germline gives CDR1 ENHRY, CDR2 SYGVKD. The CDR3 has 19 residues. V lost 3 bases, J lost 4 bases, and 18 bases stayed unmatched.

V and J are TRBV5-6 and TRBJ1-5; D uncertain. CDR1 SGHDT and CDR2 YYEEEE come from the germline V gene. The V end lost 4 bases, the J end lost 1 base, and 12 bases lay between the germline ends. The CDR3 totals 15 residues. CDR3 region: CASSPSRISNQPQHF. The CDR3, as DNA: TGTGCCAGCAGCCCGTCTAGGATAAGCAATCAGCCCCAGCATTTT. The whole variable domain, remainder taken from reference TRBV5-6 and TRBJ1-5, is DAGVTQSPTHLIKTRGQQVTLRCSPKSGHDTVSWYQQALGQGPQFIFQYYEEEERQRGNFPDRFSGHQFPNYSSELNVNALLLGDSALYLCASSPSRISNQPQHFGDGTRLSIL.

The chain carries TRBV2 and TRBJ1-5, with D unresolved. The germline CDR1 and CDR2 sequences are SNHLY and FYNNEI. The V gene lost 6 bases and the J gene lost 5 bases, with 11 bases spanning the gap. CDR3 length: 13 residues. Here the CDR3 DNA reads TGTGCCAGCAGAGCGGACGGTGATCAGCCCCAGCATTTT. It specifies CASRADGDQPQHF. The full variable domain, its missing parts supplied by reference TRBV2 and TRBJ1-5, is EPEVTQTPSHQVTQMGQEVILRCVPISNHLYFYWYRQILGQKVEFLVSFYNNEISEKSEIFDDQFSVERPDGSNFTLKIRSTKLEDSAMYFCASRADGDQPQHFGDGTRLSIL.

The CDR3: CASSFHSGEAGGYTF. The CDR3 nucleotides are TGTGCCAGCAGTTTTCACAGCGGCGAGGCGGGTGGCTACACCTTC. V usage is TRBV28 and J usage is TRBJ1-2; D gene unclear. With 3 bases removed from V and 7 bases from J, the gap between germline ends came to 18 bases. The CDR3 loop spans 15 amino acids. Per germline, CDR1 MDHEN and CDR2 SYDVKM.